The source of this TCR beta chain is a study of fetal regulatory T cell absence and autoimmunity. Whole-study context: Exocrine pancreas autoimmunity occurred in IPEX patients lacking clinical diabetes. Study outcomes and limitations: Compared with cord blood, pancreas showed oligoclonal TCR enrichment, some clones over 80-fold. Cord blood and pancreas showed broadly similar TRB gene family usage. Antigen-driven pancreatic autoimmunity before birth in IPEX was inferred from oligoclonal enrichment.

Data came from immunoSEQ multiplex PCR; TCRdb stores just in-frame clones and leaves some out. The table lists more than 85,000 clones, 55% to 75% of them singletons. This clone was found once. Its antigen is not known. One junction end disagrees with the germline gene, perhaps due to a read error. The CDR3 extends over 14 amino acids. Germline values: CDR1 SGHVS, CDR2 FNYEAQ. The genes are TRBV7-6 and TRBJ2-5; TRBD1 matches at 7 bases. This receptor was taken from a male donor with IPEX syndrome. Material for sequencing was pancreas tissue. CDR3 in DNA: TGTGCCAGTAGCTATACAGGGGATAGGGAGACCCAGTACTTC. Its translation is CASSYTGDRETQYF.